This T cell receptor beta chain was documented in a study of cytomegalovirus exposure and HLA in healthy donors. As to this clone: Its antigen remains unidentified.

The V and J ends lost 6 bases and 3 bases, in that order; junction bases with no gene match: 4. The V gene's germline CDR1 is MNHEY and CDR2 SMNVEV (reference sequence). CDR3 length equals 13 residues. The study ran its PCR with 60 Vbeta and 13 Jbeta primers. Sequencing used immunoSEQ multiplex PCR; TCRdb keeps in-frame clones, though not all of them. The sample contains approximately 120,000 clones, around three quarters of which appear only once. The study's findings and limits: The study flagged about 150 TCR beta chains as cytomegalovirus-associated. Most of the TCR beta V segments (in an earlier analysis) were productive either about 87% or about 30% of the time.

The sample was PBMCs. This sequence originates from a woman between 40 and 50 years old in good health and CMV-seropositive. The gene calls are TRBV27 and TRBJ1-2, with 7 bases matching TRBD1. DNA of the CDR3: TGTGCCAGCAGAGGCAGGGGGGACTATGGCTACACCTTC. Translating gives CASRGRGDYGYTF.